This is a list of T cell receptor beta chains from one sample in a study of vaccination effects on CD4 cells after COVID-19. The method was immunoSEQ multiplex PCR; TCRdb's version includes in-frame clones alone and lacks a portion of them. Among about 37,000 clones listed, 73% were seen once. No antigen has been identified for these receptors. Source: CD4+ T cells from PBMCs cultured with a peptide pool, taken before COVID-19 vaccination. These receptors were collected from a human donor who had a prior SARS-CoV-2 infection. CDR3s include the opening cysteine and the closing phenylalanine or tryptophan. D genes are given only for firm matches. Part of the rows lack a size; the others show once, few, many or a class for expanded clones.

>TRBD1|TRBJ1-2|15|TRBV7-2|-
CASSRDRVTNYGYTF
TGTGCCAGCAGCCGGGACAGAGTGACTAACTATGGCTACACCTTC
>-|TRBJ1-2|15|TRBV18|-
CASSPGIVRGYGYTF
TGTGCCAGCTCACCTGGGATCGTCAGGGGATATGGCTACACCTTC
>-|TRBJ2-2|17|TRBV10-3|-
CAIGGSGLTANTGELFF
TGTGCCATCGGAGGTAGCGGCCTTACCGCGAACACCGGGGAGCTGTTTTTT
>-|TRBJ2-5|14|TRBV11-3|-
CASSKGPNQETQYF
TGTGCCAGCAGCAAAGGACCGAACCAAGAGACCCAGTACTTC
>TRBD1|TRBJ1-5|15|TRBV19|-
CASSISAGGGQPQHF
TGTGCCAGTAGTATTTCCGCAGGGGGCGGTCAGCCCCAGCATTTT
>-|TRBJ1-6|16|TRBV21-1|few
CASIRCRRQGNSPLHF
TGTGCCAGCATCCGATGTCGGCGACAGGGGAATTCACCCCTCCACTTT
>TRBD1|TRBJ1-5|18|TRBV2|few
CASSGGTGRGGSNQPQHF
TGTGCCAGCAGCGGAGGGACAGGGCGAGGGGGAAGCAATCAGCCCCAGCATTTT
>TRBD2|TRBJ2-1|17|TRBV20-1|-
CSASKWDYTNSYNEQFF
TGCAGTGCTAGTAAGTGGGACTACACCAACTCCTACAATGAGCAGTTCTTC
>TRBD2|TRBJ2-2|15|TRBV5-1|-
CASTSGGINTGELFF
TGCGCCAGCACTAGCGGGGGGATAAACACCGGGGAGCTGTTTTTT
>TRBD1|TRBJ2-7|14|TRBV18|-
CASSPGTGTYEQYF
TGTGCCAGCTCACCCGGGACAGGGACCTACGAGCAGTACTTC
>-|TRBJ1-6|16|TRBV28|-
CASSSPMTDYNSPLHF
TGTGCCAGCAGTTCACCAATGACAGACTATAATTCACCCCTCCACTTT
>TRBD1|TRBJ2-1|13|TRBV11-2|-
CASSLDRATEQFF
TGTGCCAGCAGCTTGGACAGGGCAACTGAGCAGTTCTTC
>-|TRBJ1-6|12|TRBV10-3|medium-sized
CAINRVGSPLHF
TGTGCCATCAACAGGGTGGGTTCACCCCTCCACTTT
>-|TRBJ1-5|18|TRBV27|-
CASRHRWGIHYSNQPQHF
TGTGCCAGCAGACATAGGTGGGGTATCCATTATAGCAATCAGCCCCAGCATTTT
>-|TRBJ1-1|14|TRBV2|few
CASKVFPKNTEAFF
TGTGCCAGCAAAGTTTTCCCAAAGAACACTGAAGCTTTCTTT
>-|TRBJ1-1|13|TRBV2|once
CASSARQNTEAFF
TGTGCCAGCAGTGCAAGACAGAACACTGAAGCTTTCTTT
>TRBD1|TRBJ1-2|15|TRBV5-4|-
CASRDGTGANYGYTF
TGTGCCAGCAGGGATGGGACAGGGGCGAACTATGGCTACACCTTC
>TRBD2|TRBJ2-1|16|TRBV7-2|-
CASSLVGGGTYNEQFF
TGTGCCAGCAGCTTAGTGGGCGGGGGAACCTACAATGAGCAGTTCTTC
>-|TRBJ2-7|14|TRBV11-3|-
CASSLGVSSLEQYF
TGTGCCAGCAGTTTAGGGGTTAGCAGTCTCGAGCAGTACTTC
>-|TRBJ1-4|15|TRBV6-5|-
CASSYLGRSNEKLFF
TGTGCCAGCAGTTACTTGGGACGGAGTAATGAAAAACTGTTTTTT
>TRBD2|TRBJ2-5|15|TRBV18|-
CASSLQTSGTETQYF
TGTGCCAGCTCACTTCAGACTAGCGGGACGGAGACCCAGTACTTC
>TRBD2|TRBJ2-7|17|TRBV19|-
CASSAAPTSGGAYEQYF
TGTGCCAGTAGTGCCGCACCCACCAGCGGGGGAGCGTACGAGCAGTACTTC
>-|TRBJ1-2|14|TRBV6-5|-
CASSTQNTNYGYTF
TGTGCCAGCAGTACCCAGAATACTAACTATGGCTACACCTTC
>-|TRBJ1-1|13|TRBV9|-
CASSVQGGTEAFF
TGTGCCAGCAGCGTACAGGGTGGCACTGAAGCTTTCTTT
>-|TRBJ2-3|14|TRBV7-2|-
CASSLVFRLDTQYF
TGTGCCAGCAGCTTAGTTTTTCGTCTTGATACGCAGTATTTT
>TRBD2|TRBJ2-5|15|TRBV9|once
CASSALPQAGVSQYF
TGTGCCAGCAGCGCATTGCCGCAAGCGGGAGTGTCCCAGTACTTC
>-|TRBJ2-4|16|TRBV5-1|-
CASSLPEGIAKNIQYF
TGCGCCAGCAGCCTCCCCGAGGGGATAGCCAAAAACATTCAGTACTTC
>TRBD1|TRBJ2-7|14|TRBV2|few
CASSGDRAAYEQYF
TGTGCCAGCAGCGGCGACAGGGCCGCCTACGAGCAGTACTTC
>-|TRBJ1-1|15|TRBV4-3|-
CASSPSTQANTEAFF
TGCGCCAGCAGCCCCTCTACTCAGGCGAACACTGAAGCTTTCTTT
>-|TRBJ1-5|11|TRBV6-1|once
CASSEFGDQHF
TGTGCCAGCAGTGAATTCGGAGACCAGCATTTT
>TRBD1|TRBJ1-2|14|TRBV6-5|-
CASSTRTGRGGYTF
TGTGCCAGCAGTACCAGGACAGGGCGAGGTGGCTACACCTTC
>-|TRBJ2-2|17|TRBV5-5|-
CASSRRSPGGAAGELFF
TGTGCCAGCAGCCGACGCTCGCCAGGGGGGGCCGCCGGGGAGCTGTTTTTT
>TRBD1|TRBJ1-2|14|TRBV19|-
CASSGDRGLYGYTF
TGTGCCAGTAGCGGGGACAGGGGCCTATATGGCTACACCTTC
>TRBD2|TRBJ2-2|17|TRBV5-4|-
CASSPAAPGGTTGELFF
TGTGCCAGCAGCCCAGCGGCGCCGGGGGGAACGACCGGGGAGCTGTTTTTT
>-|TRBJ2-2|16|TRBV24-1|few
CATSGSGTVSTGELFF
TGTGCCACCAGTGGTAGCGGGACAGTCTCCACCGGGGAGCTGTTTTTT
>TRBD2|TRBJ2-7|15|TRBV6-2/TRBV6-3|-
CASSRAGASSYEQYF
TGTGCCAGCAGTCGAGCGGGGGCCTCGAGCTACGAGCAGTACTTC
>-|TRBJ1-2|13|TRBV6-5|-
CASSYWGEYGYTF
TGTGCCAGCAGTTACTGGGGCGAGTATGGCTACACCTTC
>-|TRBJ2-6|15|TRBV6-4|-
CASSSGWSGANVLTF
TGTGCCAGCAGTAGCGGCTGGTCTGGGGCCAACGTCCTGACTTTC
>TRBD2|TRBJ2-1|16|TRBV5-1|-
CASSLVGTSGRNEQFF
TGCGCCAGCAGCTTGGTGGGGACTAGCGGGAGGAATGAGCAGTTCTTC
>TRBD1|TRBJ1-2|14|TRBV2|-
CASSIQGANYGYTF
TGTGCCAGCAGTATACAGGGGGCAAACTATGGCTACACCTTC
>-|TRBJ2-1|17|TRBV7-9|-
CASSLTHRDWWGNEQFF
TGTGCCAGCAGCCTGACCCACAGGGATTGGTGGGGAAATGAGCAGTTCTTC
>-|TRBJ1-1|15|TRBV27|-
CASSNNREVYTEAFF
TGTGCCAGCAGTAACAACAGGGAGGTTTACACTGAAGCTTTCTTT
>-|TRBJ2-5|15|TRBV3-1/TRBV3-2|-
CASSQLQGAQETQYF
TGTGCCAGCAGCCAACTACAGGGAGCACAAGAGACCCAGTACTTC